The 29 T cell receptor beta chains reported below all come from one sample, sequenced in a study of cytomegalovirus exposure and HLA in healthy donors. Primers for the PCR totalled 60 Vbeta and 13 Jbeta. Libraries were prepared by immunoSEQ multiplex PCR; TCRdb keeps only in-frame clonotypes and omits some of them. The sample consists of 100,000 to 150,000 clones, 80% of them appearing once. The specimen sequenced was PBMCs. The source of these receptors is a female donor in good health and CMV-seropositive.

The CDR3 region has the DNA TGTGCCAGCACGGGACAGCCTAGCACAGATACGCAGTATTTT. This sequence encodes CASTGQPSTDTQYF. The chain recombines TRBV2 with TRBJ2-3; TRBD1 aligns across 7 bases. The germline gives CDR1 SNHLY, CDR2 FYNNEI. The J segment lost 0 bases and the V segment lost 7 bases, leaving 4 bases of the junction unmatched. The CDR3 is made up of 14 amino acids. Looking up the rest from reference TRBV2 and TRBJ2-3 gives the full variable domain: EPEVTQTPSHQVTQMGQEVILRCVPISNHLYFYWYRQILGQKVEFLVSFYNNEISEKSEIFDDQFSVERPDGSNFTLKIRSTKLEDSAMYFCASTGQPSTDTQYFGPGTRLTVL.

V and J are TRBV5-1 and TRBJ2-3, with a tentative D call TRBD2 (6 bases). The CDR3 sequence is 14 residues long. V was clipped by 0 bases and J by 2 bases, with 7 bases between them. The V gene's germline CDR1 is SGHRS and CDR2 YFSETQ. The CDR3 sequence: CASSLERVTDTQYF. The CDR3 coding sequence is TGCGCCAGCAGCTTGGAGCGGGTCACAGATACGCAGTATTTT.

The genes are TRBV10-3 and TRBJ1-2, with D perhaps TRBD1 (5 bases). Germline assignment: CDR1 ENHRY and CDR2 SYGVKD. V was shortened by 5 bases and J by 2 bases, with 12 bases between the two germline ends. The CDR3 is made up of 14 amino acids. The CDR3 loop reads CAISPAGLNYGYTF. CDR3 nucleotides: TGTGCCATCAGTCCGGCAGGGCTGAACTATGGCTACACCTTC.

V and J are TRBV7-9 and TRBJ1-5; D is possibly TRBD1 (5 bases). The CDR3 loop spans 16 amino acids. The germline V and J ends were trimmed by 2 bases and 0 bases, with 11 bases remaining between them. Germline V gene lookup returns CDR1 SEHNR and CDR2 FQNEAQ (reference sequence). The CDR3 nucleotides read TGTGCCAGCAGCTTATGGGCGGGGGATAGCAATCAGCCCCAGCATTTT. Amino acids: CASSLWAGDSNQPQHF.

The rearrangement joins TRBV7-2 to TRBJ1-1; 10 nucleotides match TRBD1. Germline-derived CDR1 and CDR2 are SGHTA and FQGNSA. V lost 3 bases to trimming and J lost 1 base; unmatched junction nucleotides: 8. The CDR3 length is 17 residues. The CDR3 nucleotides are TGTGCCAGCAGCTTCGGCGGACAGGGGGGGACGAACACTGAAGCTTTCTTT. Its protein is CASSFGGQGGTNTEAFF.

The chain combines TRBV7-2 with TRBJ1-2, with a tentative D call TRBD1 (6 bases). CDR1 is SGHTA and CDR2 is FQGNSA in the germline V gene. The CDR3 has 15 residues. Deletions cut 1 base from V and 4 bases from J, with 13 bases between. The CDR3 DNA reads as TGTGCCAGCAGCTTAGGGGGAGGGGGGGGCTATGGCTACACCTTC. This encodes CASSLGGGGGYGYTF. The whole variable domain, filled in from reference TRBV7-2 and TRBJ1-2, reads GAGVSQSPSNKVTEKGKDVELRCDPISGHTALYWYRQSLGQGLEFLIYFQGNSAPDKSGLPSDRFSAERTGGSVSTLTIQRTQQEDSAVYLCASSLGGGGGYGYTFGSGTRLTVV.

This chain links TRBV2 with TRBJ2-5; 8 nucleotides line up with TRBD1. The V gene's germline CDR1 is SNHLY and CDR2 FYNNEI. J was trimmed by 2 bases and V by 6 bases; bases with no gene match: 5. The CDR3 is 14 amino acids. As DNA, the CDR3 is TGTGCCAGCAGGATCCACAGGGGGCAAGAGACCCAGTACTTC. Its translation is CASRIHRGQETQYF.

The chain combines TRBV25-1 with TRBJ2-2, with TRBD2 matching 7 bases. V trimming: 1 base; J trimming: 1 base; junction bases outside the gene matches: 6. This CDR3 spans 17 amino acids. CDR1 is MGHDK and CDR2 is SYGVNS in the germline V gene. The CDR3 is CASSEWGGLENTGELFF. CDR3 DNA sequence: TGTGCCAGCAGTGAATGGGGGGGTCTAGAGAACACCGGGGAGCTGTTTTTT.

The chain recombines TRBV2 with TRBJ2-3; tentative D call: TRBD1 (6 bases). The CDR3 contains 14 residues. The V and J ends lost 8 bases and 0 bases respectively, with 12 bases between them. The germline gives CDR1 SNHLY, CDR2 FYNNEI. DNA of the CDR3: TGTGCCAGCTCCCACAGGGCTAGCACAGATACGCAGTATTTT. It translates to CASSHRASTDTQYF.

The genes are TRBV18 and TRBJ1-2, with a tentative D call TRBD1 (5 bases). Germline values: CDR1 KGHSH, CDR2 LQKENI. The CDR3 has 12 amino acids. Trimming took off 3 bases at V and 6 bases at J, with 8 bases between the two ends. The CDR3 is CASSPGGDGYTF. CDR3 sequence (DNA): TGTGCCAGCTCACCGGGGGGGGATGGCTACACCTTC.

The V call is TRBV30, the J call TRBJ2-7; TRBD2 is a possible D gene (5 bases). V was shortened by 7 bases and J by 2 bases, with 15 bases between the two germline ends. CDR1 is GTSNPN, CDR2 SVGIG, per germline (reference sequence). CDR3 length: 13 amino acids. The CDR3 coding sequence is TGTGCCTTCCGACACCCCGGGGCCTACGAGCAGTACTTC. It translates to CAFRHPGAYEQYF.

The V call is TRBV4-1, the J call TRBJ2-2; the match to TRBD2 covers 11 bases. This CDR3 region has 18 residues. CDR1 is MGHRA, CDR2 YSYEKL, per germline. V shed 2 bases, J shed 3 bases, and the junction held 8 bases outside the gene matches. The CDR3 DNA reads TGCGCCAGCAGCCAATATACGCTAGCGGGGGGACACACCGGGGAGCTGTTTTTT. It yields the protein CASSQYTLAGGHTGELFF.

The J gene is TRBJ2-2, the V gene TRBV6-5, with D possibly matching TRBD1 (6 bases). Germline CDR1 reads MNHEY; CDR2 reads SVGAGI. The CDR3 is made up of 16 amino acids. Trimming took 2 bases from V and 4 from J, leaving 14 bases between them. The CDR3 spells CASSYMQGMGTGELFF. CDR3 nucleotides: TGTGCCAGCAGTTACATGCAGGGGATGGGCACCGGGGAGCTGTTTTTT.

The chain employs TRBV6-1 and TRBJ2-3; D may be TRBD2 (6 bases). Looked up from germline, CDR1 is MNHNS and CDR2 is SASEGT. The CDR3 sequence is 13 residues long. V dropped 8 bases and J dropped 4 bases, with 13 bases sitting between them. In nucleotides, the CDR3 is TGTGCCAGCGGGTCTAGCGAGGCAGATACGCAGTATTTT. This codes for CASGSSEADTQYF.

The gene calls are TRBV28 and TRBJ1-5, with 8 bases matching TRBD1. The J segment lost 0 bases and the V segment lost 5 bases, leaving 9 bases of the junction unmatched. The CDR3 is 17 amino acids. Germline CDR1 MDHEN, CDR2 SYDVKM. Here the CDR3 DNA reads TGTGCCAGCAGTACTTTAGGGACAGGCTATAGCAATCAGCCCCAGCATTTT. This gives the protein CASSTLGTGYSNQPQHF.

The chain's CDR3 is CASSSADSRSYNEQFF. CDR3 DNA sequence: TGTGCCAGCAGTTCGGCGGACAGCCGCTCCTACAATGAGCAGTTCTTC. The rearrangement links TRBV28 to TRBJ2-1, with D perhaps matching TRBD1 (6 bases). Trimming pared 4 bases from V and 0 bases from J, leaving 13 bases between. The germline CDR1 and CDR2 sequences are MDHEN and SYDVKM. The CDR3 totals 16 residues.

The chain carries TRBV28 and TRBJ2-6; maybe TRBD2 (6 bases). CDR1 and CDR2 (germline): MDHEN, SYDVKM. The CDR3 has 15 residues. Trimming shortened V by 2 bases and J by 4 bases, and 9 bases separated the two germline ends. The CDR3 DNA follows: TGTGCCAGCAGTTTACCGGGGGTCGGGGCCAACGTCCTGACTTTC. This gives the protein CASSLPGVGANVLTF.

This chain's CDR3 is CASSLGGKGSPLHF. The DNA of the CDR3 is TGTGCCAGCAGCTTGGGGGGGAAAGGGTCACCCCTCCACTTT. The chain combines TRBV7-9 with TRBJ1-6; D perhaps matches TRBD1 (5 bases). V was pared by 3 bases and J by 10 bases, with 13 bases between. Germline values: CDR1 SEHNR, CDR2 FQNEAQ (reference sequence). The CDR3 is 14 amino acids.

The chain has TRBV18 and TRBJ2-3; 12 nucleotides match TRBD2. The V and J ends lost 3 bases and 6 bases, in that order; junction bases with no gene match: 4. The length of the CDR3 is 15 residues. Germline loops: CDR1 KGHSH, CDR2 LQKENI. The CDR3 DNA sequence: TGTGCCAGCTCACCTACTAGCGGGGGGACGGATACGCAGTATTTT. Translated: CASSPTSGGTDTQYF.

The gene calls are TRBV5-6 and TRBJ2-1; TRBD2 matches 11 bases. The CDR3 runs to 14 residues. The germline CDR1 and CDR2 sequences are SGHDT and YYEEEE. Trimming at V came to 1 base and at J to 9 bases, leaving 3 bases not matched to a gene. Here the CDR3 reads CASSLLAGGSEQFF. The CDR3 coding sequence is TGTGCCAGCAGCTTGCTAGCGGGAGGCTCTGAGCAGTTCTTC. Looking up the rest from reference TRBV5-6 and TRBJ2-1 gives the full variable domain: DAGVTQSPTHLIKTRGQQVTLRCSPKSGHDTVSWYQQALGQGPQFIFQYYEEEERQRGNFPDRFSGHQFPNYSSELNVNALLLGDSALYLCASSLLAGGSEQFFGPGTRLTVL.

This chain connects TRBV2 to TRBJ1-1; D gene ambiguous. This CDR3 contains 14 residues. CDR1 and CDR2 from the germline V gene are SNHLY and FYNNEI. The V gene lost 1 base and the J gene lost 1 base, with 7 bases spanning the gap. CDR3: CASSEVSGNTEAFF. CDR3 nucleotides: TGTGCCAGCAGTGAAGTCAGTGGGAACACTGAAGCTTTCTTT.

CDR3 loop: CASSPSRQGANEKLFF. In DNA form, the CDR3 reads TGTGCCAGCAGCCCCAGTCGACAGGGGGCTAATGAAAAACTGTTTTTT. The V gene is TRBV7-9, the J gene TRBJ1-4; 9 bases agree with TRBD1. The CDR3 length is 16 residues. The V gene end was trimmed by 5 bases and the J gene end by 3 bases; junction bases not matched to a gene: 7. Germline V gene lookup returns CDR1 SEHNR and CDR2 FQNEAQ (reference sequence).

In the case of this clone: One end of the junction is discordant with germline, which a read error may explain. Other DNA sequences in the same sample also yield this CDR3. The chain joins TRBV7-7 to TRBJ2-7; D might be TRBD1 (5 bases). Germline CDR1 reads SSHAT; CDR2 reads FNYEAQ (reference sequence). This CDR3 comprises 14 residues. The CDR3 loop is CASNQPGILYEQYF. CDR3 DNA sequence: TGTGCTAGCAACCAACCAGGGATCCTGTACGAACAGTACTTC.

The chain combines TRBV7-2 with TRBJ2-1; 14 nucleotides align to TRBD2. Trimming at V came to 8 bases and at J to 2 bases, leaving 14 bases not matched to a gene. The V gene's germline CDR1 is SGHTA and CDR2 FQGNSA. This CDR3 contains 19 residues. CDR3 bases: TGTGCCAGCTCGCCCCGGGGGACTAGCGGGGGCCCGACCTACAATGAGCAGTTCTTC. Its protein is CASSPRGTSGGPTYNEQFF.

The chain links TRBV18 to TRBJ1-5; D is ambiguous. Trimming removed 3 bases at V and 3 bases at J, with 6 bases between. From germline, CDR1 is KGHSH and CDR2 LQKENI. The CDR3 extends over 13 amino acids. As DNA, the CDR3 is TGTGCCAGCTCACCTTCGGTCAATCAGCCCCAGCATTTT. Translated, it gives CASSPSVNQPQHF.

V and J are TRBV5-1 and TRBJ1-1; 8 nucleotides line up with TRBD1. CDR1 and CDR2 (germline): SGHRS, YFSETQ. V trimming: 5 bases; J trimming: 10 bases; junction bases outside the gene matches: 16. The CDR3 consists of 15 residues. The CDR3, as DNA: TGCGCCAGCAGTTCCGTTCCTCCAGGGGGCGGAGGAGCTTTCTTT. It codes for CASSSVPPGGGGAFF. Together with reference TRBV5-1 and TRBJ1-1, the CDR3 gives the full variable domain: KAGVTQTPRYLIKTRGQQVTLSCSPISGHRSVSWYQQTPGQGLQFLFEYFSETQRNKGNFPGRFSGRQFSNSRSEMNVSTLELGDSALYLCASSSVPPGGGGAFFGQGTRLTVV.

V gene TRBV6-1 combines with J gene TRBJ1-2; D is perhaps TRBD1 (5 bases). Germline-derived CDR1 and CDR2 are MNHNS and SASEGT. V lost 4 bases and J 1 base, leaving 13 bases between the germline ends. The CDR3 length is 15 residues. CDR3 nucleotide sequence: TGTGCCAGCAGTGGAACAGGAGTCTATAACTATGGCTACACCTTC. Its protein product is CASSGTGVYNYGYTF.

The chain is built from TRBV4-2 and TRBJ2-2; TRBD1 matches at 10 bases. V lost 4 bases to trimming and J lost 6 bases; unmatched junction nucleotides: 14. This CDR3 comprises 18 residues. CDR1 is LGHNA and CDR2 is YNFKEQ in the germline V gene. The CDR3 nucleotides are TGTGCCAGCAGCCGGGAGGCCTGGGACAGGGGTAATTCCGGGGAGCTGTTTTTT. Protein: CASSREAWDRGNSGELFF.

The count of this clone is one. The chain has TRBV6-5 and TRBJ1-5, with D unresolved. V dropped 5 bases and J dropped 2 bases, with 10 bases sitting between them. CDR3 length: 14 amino acids. CDR1 is MNHEY and CDR2 is SVGAGI in the germline V gene. The CDR3 nucleotides read TGTGCCAGCAGTCCCGAACGGGGCAATCAGCCCCAGCATTTT. It specifies CASSPERGNQPQHF.